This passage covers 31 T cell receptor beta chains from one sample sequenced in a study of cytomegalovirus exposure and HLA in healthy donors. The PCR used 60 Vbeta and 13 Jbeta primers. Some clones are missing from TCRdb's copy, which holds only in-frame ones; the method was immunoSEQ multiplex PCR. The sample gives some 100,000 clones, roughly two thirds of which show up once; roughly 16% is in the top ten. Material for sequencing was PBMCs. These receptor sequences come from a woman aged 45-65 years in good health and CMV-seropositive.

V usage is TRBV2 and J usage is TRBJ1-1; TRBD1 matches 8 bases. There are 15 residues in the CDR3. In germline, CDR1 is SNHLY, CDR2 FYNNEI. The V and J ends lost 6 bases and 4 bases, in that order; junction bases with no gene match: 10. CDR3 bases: TGTGCCAGCAGACTTTTGACAGGGGTGAGCACTGAAGCTTTCTTT. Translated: CASRLLTGVSTEAFF.

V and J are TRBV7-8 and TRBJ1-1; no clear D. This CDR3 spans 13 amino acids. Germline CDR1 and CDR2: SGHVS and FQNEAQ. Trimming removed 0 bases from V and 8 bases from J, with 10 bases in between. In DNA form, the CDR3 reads TGTGCCAGCAGCTTAGCGCGCCCGGAGGAAGCTTTCTTT. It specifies CASSLARPEEAFF. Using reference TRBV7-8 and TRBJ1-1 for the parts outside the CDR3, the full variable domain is GAGVSQSPRYKVAKRGQDVALRCDPISGHVSLFWYQQALGQGPEFLTYFQNEAQLDKSGLPSDRFFAERPEGSVSTLKIQRTQQEDSAVYLCASSLARPEEAFFGQGTRLTVV.

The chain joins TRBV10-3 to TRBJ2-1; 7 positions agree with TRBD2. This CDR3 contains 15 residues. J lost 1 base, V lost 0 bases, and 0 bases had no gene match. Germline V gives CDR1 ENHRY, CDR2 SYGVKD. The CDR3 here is CAISESSGSYNEQFF. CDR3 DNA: TGTGCCATCAGTGAGTCTAGCGGGTCCTACAATGAGCAGTTCTTC.

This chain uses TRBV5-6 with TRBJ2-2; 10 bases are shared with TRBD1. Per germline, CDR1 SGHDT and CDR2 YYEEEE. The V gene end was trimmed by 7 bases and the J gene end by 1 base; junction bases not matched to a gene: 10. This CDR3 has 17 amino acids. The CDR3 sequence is CASVQLGTGENTGELFF. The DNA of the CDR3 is TGTGCCAGCGTACAACTGGGGACAGGGGAGAACACCGGGGAGCTGTTTTTT.

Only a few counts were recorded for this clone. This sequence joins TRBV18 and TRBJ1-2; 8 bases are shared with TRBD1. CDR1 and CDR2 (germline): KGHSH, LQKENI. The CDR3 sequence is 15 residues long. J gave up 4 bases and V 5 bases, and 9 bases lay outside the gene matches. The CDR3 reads CASSSGQGDIYGYTF. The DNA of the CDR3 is TGTGCCAGCTCATCCGGACAGGGCGATATCTATGGCTACACCTTC.

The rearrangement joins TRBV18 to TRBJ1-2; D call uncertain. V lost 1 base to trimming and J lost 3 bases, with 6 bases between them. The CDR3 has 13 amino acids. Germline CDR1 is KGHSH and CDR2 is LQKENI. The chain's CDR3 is CASSPQADYGYTF. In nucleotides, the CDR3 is TGTGCCAGCTCACCACAAGCCGACTATGGCTACACCTTC.

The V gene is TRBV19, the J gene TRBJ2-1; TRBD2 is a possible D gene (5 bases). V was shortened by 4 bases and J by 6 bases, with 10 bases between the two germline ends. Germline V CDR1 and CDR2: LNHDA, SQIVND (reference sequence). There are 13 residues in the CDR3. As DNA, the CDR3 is TGTGCCAGTAGTAAACTAGTTTTCAATGAGCAGTTCTTC. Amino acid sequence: CASSKLVFNEQFF.

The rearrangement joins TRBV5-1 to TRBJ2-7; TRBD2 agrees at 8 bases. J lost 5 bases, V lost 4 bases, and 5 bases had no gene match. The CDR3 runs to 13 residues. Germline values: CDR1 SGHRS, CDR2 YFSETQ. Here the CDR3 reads CASSPGGGDEQYF. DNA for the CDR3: TGCGCCAGCAGCCCGGGGGGGGGCGACGAGCAGTACTTC.

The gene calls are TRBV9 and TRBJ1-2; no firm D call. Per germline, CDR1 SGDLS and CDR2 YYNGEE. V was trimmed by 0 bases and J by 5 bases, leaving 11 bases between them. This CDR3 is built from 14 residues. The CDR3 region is CASSVGEGWYGYTF. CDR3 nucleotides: TGTGCCAGCAGCGTAGGGGAGGGATGGTATGGCTACACCTTC.

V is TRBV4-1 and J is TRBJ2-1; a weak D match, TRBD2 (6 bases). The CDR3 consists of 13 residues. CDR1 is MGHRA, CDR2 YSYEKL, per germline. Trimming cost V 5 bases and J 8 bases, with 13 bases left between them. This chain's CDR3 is CASSTPGLDEQFF. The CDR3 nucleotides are TGCGCCAGCAGCACACCGGGACTCGATGAGCAGTTCTTC.

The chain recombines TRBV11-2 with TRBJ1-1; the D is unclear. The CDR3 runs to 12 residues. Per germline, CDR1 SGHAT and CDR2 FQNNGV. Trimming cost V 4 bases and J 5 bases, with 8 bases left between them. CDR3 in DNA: TGTGCCAGCAGCTCCCTAGGAACTGAAGCTTTCTTT. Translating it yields CASSSLGTEAFF.

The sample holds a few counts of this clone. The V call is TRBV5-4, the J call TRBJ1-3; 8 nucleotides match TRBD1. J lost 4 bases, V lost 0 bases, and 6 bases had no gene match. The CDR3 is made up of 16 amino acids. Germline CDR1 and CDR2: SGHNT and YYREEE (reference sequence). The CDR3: CASSLGQGARGNTIYF. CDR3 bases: TGTGCCAGCAGCTTGGGGCAGGGGGCGCGAGGAAACACCATATATTTT. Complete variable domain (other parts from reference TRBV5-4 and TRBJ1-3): ETGVTQSPTHLIKTRGQQVTLRCSSQSGHNTVSWYQQALGQGPQFIFQYYREEENGRGNFPPRFSGLQFPNYSSELNVNALELDDSALYLCASSLGQGARGNTIYFGEGSWLTVV.

CDR3 DNA: TGTGCCAGCAGTGACCGAGCGGGAGTAACAGATACGCAGTATTTT. The encoded protein is CASSDRAGVTDTQYF. The chain is built from TRBV6-4 and TRBJ2-3; TRBD2 aligns across 8 bases. Germline V CDR1 and CDR2: MRHNA, SNTAGT. Trimming removed 2 bases from V and 3 bases from J; junction bases left unmatched: 4. The CDR3 length is 15 residues.

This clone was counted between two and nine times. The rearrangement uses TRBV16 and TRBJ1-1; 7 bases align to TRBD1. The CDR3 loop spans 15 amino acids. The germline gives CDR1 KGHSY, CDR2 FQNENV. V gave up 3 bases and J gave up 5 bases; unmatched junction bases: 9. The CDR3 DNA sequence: TGTGCCAGCAGCCAGGCTCGACAGGGACCAACTGAAGCTTTCTTT. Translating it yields CASSQARQGPTEAFF.

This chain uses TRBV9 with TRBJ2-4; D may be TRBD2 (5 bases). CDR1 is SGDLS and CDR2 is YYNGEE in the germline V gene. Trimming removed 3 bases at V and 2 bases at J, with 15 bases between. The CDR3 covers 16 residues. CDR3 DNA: TGTGCCAGCAGCGCAACCCTGACCGGGACCAAAAACATTCAGTACTTC. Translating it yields CASSATLTGTKNIQYF. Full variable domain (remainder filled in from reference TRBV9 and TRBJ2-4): DSGVTQTPKHLITATGQRVTLRCSPRSGDLSVYWYQQSLDQGLQFLIQYYNGEERAKGNILERFSAQQFPDLHSELNLSSLELGDSALYFCASSATLTGTKNIQYFGAGTRLSVL.

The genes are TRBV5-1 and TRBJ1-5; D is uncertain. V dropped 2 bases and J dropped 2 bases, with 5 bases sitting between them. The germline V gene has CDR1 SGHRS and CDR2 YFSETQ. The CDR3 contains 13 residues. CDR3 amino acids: CASSFVGNQPQHF. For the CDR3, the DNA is TGCGCCAGCAGCTTCGTAGGCAATCAGCCCCAGCATTTT.

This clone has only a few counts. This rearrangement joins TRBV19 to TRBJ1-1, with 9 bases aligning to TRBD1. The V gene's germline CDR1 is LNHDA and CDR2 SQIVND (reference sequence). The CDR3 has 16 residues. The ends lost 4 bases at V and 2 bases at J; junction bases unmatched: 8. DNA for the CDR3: TGTGCCAGTAGTAGGGTGACAGGGGGAGGAAACACTGAAGCTTTCTTT. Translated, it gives CASSRVTGGGNTEAFF.

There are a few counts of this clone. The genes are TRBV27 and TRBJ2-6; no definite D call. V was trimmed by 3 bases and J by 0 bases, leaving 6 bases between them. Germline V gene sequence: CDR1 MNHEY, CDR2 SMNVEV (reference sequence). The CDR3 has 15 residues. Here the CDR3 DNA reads TGTGCCAGCAGTTTTCTGTACTCTGGGGCCAACGTCCTGACTTTC. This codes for CASSFLYSGANVLTF.

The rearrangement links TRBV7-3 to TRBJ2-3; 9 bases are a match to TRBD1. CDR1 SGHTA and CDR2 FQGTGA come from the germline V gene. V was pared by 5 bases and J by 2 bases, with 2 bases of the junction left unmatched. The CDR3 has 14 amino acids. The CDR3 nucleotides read TGTGCCAGCAGCCGACAGGGGGACACAGATACGCAGTATTTT. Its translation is CASSRQGDTDTQYF.

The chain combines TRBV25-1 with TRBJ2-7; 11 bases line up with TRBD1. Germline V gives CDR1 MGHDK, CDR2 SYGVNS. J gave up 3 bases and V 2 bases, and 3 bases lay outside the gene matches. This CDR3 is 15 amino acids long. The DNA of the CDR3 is TGTGCCAGCAGTGAACCCGGGACAGGGGGCTACGAGCAGTACTTC. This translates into CASSEPGTGGYEQYF.

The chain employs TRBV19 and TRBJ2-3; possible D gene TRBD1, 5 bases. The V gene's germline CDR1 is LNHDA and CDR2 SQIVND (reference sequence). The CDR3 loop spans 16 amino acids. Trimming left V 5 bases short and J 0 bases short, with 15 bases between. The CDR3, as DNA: TGTGCCAGTAGTGCACACAGGAATCCGAGCACAGATACGCAGTATTTT. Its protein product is CASSAHRNPSTDTQYF.

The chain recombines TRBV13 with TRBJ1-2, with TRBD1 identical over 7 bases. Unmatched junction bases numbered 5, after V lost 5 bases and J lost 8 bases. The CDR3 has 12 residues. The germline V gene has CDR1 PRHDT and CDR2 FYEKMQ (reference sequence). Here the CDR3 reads CASSKVGGGYTF. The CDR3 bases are TGTGCCAGCAGCAAAGTAGGGGGCGGCTACACCTTC.

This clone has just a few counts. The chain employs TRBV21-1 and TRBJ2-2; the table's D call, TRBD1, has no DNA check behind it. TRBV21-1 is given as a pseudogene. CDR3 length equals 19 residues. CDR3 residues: CASSRNNPPRTSNTGELFF. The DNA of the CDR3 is TGTGCCAGCAGCAGAAACAACCCTCCCCGAACATCGAACACCGGGGAGCTGTTTTTT.

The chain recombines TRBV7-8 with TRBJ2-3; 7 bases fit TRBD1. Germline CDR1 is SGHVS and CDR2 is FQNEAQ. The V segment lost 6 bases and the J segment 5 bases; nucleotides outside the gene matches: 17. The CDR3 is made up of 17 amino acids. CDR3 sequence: CASSRARDRASGDTQYF. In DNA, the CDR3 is TGTGCCAGCAGTCGTGCTAGAGACAGGGCGTCGGGAGATACGCAGTATTTT.

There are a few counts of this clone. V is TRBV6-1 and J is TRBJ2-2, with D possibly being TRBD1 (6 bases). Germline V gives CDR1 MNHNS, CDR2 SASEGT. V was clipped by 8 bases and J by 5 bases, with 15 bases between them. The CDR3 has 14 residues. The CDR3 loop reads CASGVTGSTGELFF. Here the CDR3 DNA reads TGTGCCAGCGGAGTGACAGGATCGACCGGGGAGCTGTTTTTT.

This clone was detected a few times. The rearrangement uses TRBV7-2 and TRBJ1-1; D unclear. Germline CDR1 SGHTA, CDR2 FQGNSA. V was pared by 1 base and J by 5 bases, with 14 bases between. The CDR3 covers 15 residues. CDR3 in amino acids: CASSLGLSGGTEAFF. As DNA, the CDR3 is TGTGCCAGCAGCTTAGGTCTTTCAGGCGGGACTGAAGCTTTCTTT.

Here the CDR3 reads CASSLGTSGQSTDTQYF. The CDR3 nucleotides read TGTGCCAGCAGCTTAGGGACTAGCGGCCAGAGCACAGATACGCAGTATTTT. The chain has TRBV7-3 and TRBJ2-3, with 11 positions matching TRBD2. This CDR3 comprises 17 residues. In germline, CDR1 is SGHTA, CDR2 FQGTGA. The ends lost 2 bases at V and 0 bases at J; junction bases unmatched: 4.

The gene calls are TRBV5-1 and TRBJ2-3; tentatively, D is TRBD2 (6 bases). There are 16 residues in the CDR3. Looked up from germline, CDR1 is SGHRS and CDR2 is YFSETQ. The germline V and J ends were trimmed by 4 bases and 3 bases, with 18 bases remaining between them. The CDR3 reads CASSLTSPIETDTQYF. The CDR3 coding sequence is TGCGCCAGCAGCCTTACTAGCCCTATCGAAACAGATACGCAGTATTTT.

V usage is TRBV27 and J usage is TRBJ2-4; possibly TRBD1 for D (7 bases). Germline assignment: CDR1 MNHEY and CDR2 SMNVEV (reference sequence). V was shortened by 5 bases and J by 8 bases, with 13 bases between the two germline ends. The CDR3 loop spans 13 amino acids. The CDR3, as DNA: TGTGCCAGCAGTCCGAGCAGGGGGGACATTCAGTACTTC. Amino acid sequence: CASSPSRGDIQYF.

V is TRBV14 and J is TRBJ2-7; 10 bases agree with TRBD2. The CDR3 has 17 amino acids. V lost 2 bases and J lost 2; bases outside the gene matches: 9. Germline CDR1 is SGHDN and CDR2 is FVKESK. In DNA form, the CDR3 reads TGTGCCAGCAGCCAAAGGCCGAGCGGGAGGGACCCCTACGAGCAGTACTTC. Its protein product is CASSQRPSGRDPYEQYF.

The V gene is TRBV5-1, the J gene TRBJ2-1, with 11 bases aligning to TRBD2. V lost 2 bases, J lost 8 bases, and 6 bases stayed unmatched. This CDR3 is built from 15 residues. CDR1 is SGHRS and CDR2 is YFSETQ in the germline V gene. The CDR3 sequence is CASSFSRTSGYEQFF. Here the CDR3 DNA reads TGCGCCAGCAGCTTTTCCCGGACTAGCGGGTATGAGCAGTTCTTC.